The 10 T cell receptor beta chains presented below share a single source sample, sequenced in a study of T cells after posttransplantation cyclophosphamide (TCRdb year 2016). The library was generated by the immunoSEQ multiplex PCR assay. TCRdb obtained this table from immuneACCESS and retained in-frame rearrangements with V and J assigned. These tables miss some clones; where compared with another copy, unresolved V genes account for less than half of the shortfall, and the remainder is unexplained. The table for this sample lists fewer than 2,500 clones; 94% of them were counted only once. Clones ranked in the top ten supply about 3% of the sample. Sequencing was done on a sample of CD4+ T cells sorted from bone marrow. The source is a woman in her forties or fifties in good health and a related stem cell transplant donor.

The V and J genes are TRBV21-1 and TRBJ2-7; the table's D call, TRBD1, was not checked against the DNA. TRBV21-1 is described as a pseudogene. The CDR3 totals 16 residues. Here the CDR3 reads CASSKVGQDTHYEQYF. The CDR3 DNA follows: TGTGCCAGCAGCAAAGTCGGACAGGACACTCACTACGAGCAGTACTTC.

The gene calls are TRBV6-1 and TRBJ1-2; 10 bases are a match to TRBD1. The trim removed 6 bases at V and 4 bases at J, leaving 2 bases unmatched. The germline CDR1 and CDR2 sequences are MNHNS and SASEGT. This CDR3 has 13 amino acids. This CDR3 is CASRDRGSYGYTF. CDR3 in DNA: TGTGCCAGCAGGGACAGGGGGTCCTATGGCTACACCTTC.

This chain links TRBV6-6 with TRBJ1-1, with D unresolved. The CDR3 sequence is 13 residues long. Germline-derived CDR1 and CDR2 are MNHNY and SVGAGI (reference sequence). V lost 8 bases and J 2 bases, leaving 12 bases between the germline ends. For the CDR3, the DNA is TGTGCCAGCGGTCGGGGAGCTAACACTGAAGCTTTCTTT. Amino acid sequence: CASGRGANTEAFF.

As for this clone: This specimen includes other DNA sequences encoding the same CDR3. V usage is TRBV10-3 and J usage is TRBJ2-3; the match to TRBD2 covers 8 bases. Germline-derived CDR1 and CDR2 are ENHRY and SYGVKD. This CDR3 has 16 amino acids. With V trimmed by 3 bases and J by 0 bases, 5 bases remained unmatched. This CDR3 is CAISDMASGSTDTQYF. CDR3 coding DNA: TGTGCCATCAGTGATATGGCTAGCGGGAGCACAGATACGCAGTATTTT.

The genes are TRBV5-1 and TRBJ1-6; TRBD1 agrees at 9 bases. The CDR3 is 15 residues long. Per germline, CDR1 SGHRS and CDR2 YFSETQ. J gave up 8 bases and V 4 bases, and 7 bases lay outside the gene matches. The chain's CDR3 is CASSRQGDGDSPLHF. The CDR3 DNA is TGCGCCAGCAGCCGACAGGGGGACGGGGATTCACCCCTCCACTTT.

The CDR3 DNA sequence: TGTGCCAGCAGTTATAGTAACTATGGCTACACCTTC. Translation: CASSYSNYGYTF. This chain links TRBV28 with TRBJ1-2; D gene uncertain. This CDR3 region has 12 residues. Per the germline V gene, CDR1 is MDHEN and CDR2 is SYDVKM. The V and J ends lost 4 bases and 1 base respectively, with 4 bases between them.

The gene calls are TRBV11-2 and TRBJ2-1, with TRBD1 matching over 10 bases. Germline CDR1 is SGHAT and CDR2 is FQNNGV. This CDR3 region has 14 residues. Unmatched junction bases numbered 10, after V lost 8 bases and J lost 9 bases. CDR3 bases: TGTGCCAGCGGAAGGACAGGGGGTAGTTTTGAGCAGTTCTTC. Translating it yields CASGRTGGSFEQFF.

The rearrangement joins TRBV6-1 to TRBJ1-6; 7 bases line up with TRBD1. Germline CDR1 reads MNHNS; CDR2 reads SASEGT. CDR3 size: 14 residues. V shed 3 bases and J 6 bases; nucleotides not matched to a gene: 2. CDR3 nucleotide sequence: TGTGCCAGCAGTGACAGACAGGGTAATTCACCCCTCCACTTT. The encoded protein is CASSDRQGNSPLHF.

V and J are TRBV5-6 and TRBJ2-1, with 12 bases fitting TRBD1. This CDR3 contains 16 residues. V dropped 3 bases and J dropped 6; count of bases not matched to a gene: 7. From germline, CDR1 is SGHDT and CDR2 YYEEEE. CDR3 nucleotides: TGTGCCAGCAGCTGGAGGGGACAGGGGGCGCGCAATGAGCAGTTCTTC. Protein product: CASSWRGQGARNEQFF. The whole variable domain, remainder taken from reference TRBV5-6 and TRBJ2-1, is DAGVTQSPTHLIKTRGQQVTLRCSPKSGHDTVSWYQQALGQGPQFIFQYYEEEERQRGNFPDRFSGHQFPNYSSELNVNALLLGDSALYLCASSWRGQGARNEQFFGPGTRLTVL.

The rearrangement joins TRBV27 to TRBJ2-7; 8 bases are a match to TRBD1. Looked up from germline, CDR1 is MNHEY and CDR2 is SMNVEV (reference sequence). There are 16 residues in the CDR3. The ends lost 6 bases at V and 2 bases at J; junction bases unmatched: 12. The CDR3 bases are TGTGCCAGCAGCCGCCAGACAGGGGTTAGCACCTACGAGCAGTACTTC. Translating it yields CASSRQTGVSTYEQYF.